This T cell receptor beta chain derives from a study of T-cell reconstitution after alpha-beta-depleted transplantation in children. To note about this clonotype: Antigen: not known.

During its preparation, the TCRbeta library received unique molecular identifiers. TCRdb re-analysed the PCR reads in MiXCR, keeping a single row per CDR3 protein. The sample shows about 190,000 distinct CDR3 sequences, 11% of them seen only once. The study's findings and limits: Some patients showed high day-60 TCRbeta diversity, which derived from surviving recipient T cells and thymic progenitors. Reportedly, alpha-beta T cells present about two months post-transplant originated from several hundred expanded clones of graft origin. Newly produced T cells mostly provided counts and TCRbeta diversity after one year, as hyperexpanded clones declined.

V lost 7 bases and J lost 3; bases outside the gene matches: 12. Germline CDR1 and CDR2: ENHRY and SYGVKD. CDR3 length: 16 residues. The rearrangement joins TRBV10-3 to TRBJ2-5; 9 bases map to TRBD2. The starting material was PBMCs, obtained before TCRalphabeta/CD19-depleted stem cell transplant. The sequence was obtained from a boy under 10 years old with acute myeloid leukemia, due to receive a stem cell transplant. CDR3 loop: CAITDRLAGIEETQYF. In DNA, the CDR3 is TGTGCCATCACAGATCGGCTAGCGGGGATAGAAGAGACCCAGTACTTC.